Sequencing of this T cell receptor beta chain was carried out in a study of T cell repertoires in cytomegalovirus infection. In this sample, this clonotype turned up many times. V lost 1 base and J lost 5, with 9 bases in between. CDR1 is SGHTA, CDR2 FQGNSA, per germline. The CDR3 length is 15 residues. TCRdb analysed the reads with MiXCR anew, one entry per CDR3 protein. This table has 310,000 or so distinct CDR3 sequences, over 20% appearing once. The sample was PBMCs. This TCR was sampled from a human donor in good health (CMV status not recorded). Some clones in this sample may be carry-over from other donors' samples. This chain links TRBV7-2 with TRBJ1-6; no clear D. The CDR3 region is CASSLVRENNSPLHF. For the CDR3, the DNA is TGTGCCAGCAGCTTAGTCCGGGAGAATAATTCACCCCTCCACTTT.